This T cell receptor beta chain came from a study of control samples from healthy donors and cancer patients. Data came from immunoSEQ multiplex PCR; TCRdb stores just in-frame clones and leaves some out. The data show 210,000 or so clones, 91% seen once. CDR1 SEHNR and CDR2 FQNEAQ come from the germline V gene (reference sequence). With 5 bases removed from V and 8 bases from J, the gap between germline ends came to 24 bases. The CDR3 runs to 16 residues. J is TRBJ1-2 and V is TRBV7-9, with a possible D match to TRBD1 (5 bases). This TCR came from a man aged 30 to 39 in good health. Sequences were obtained from blood. The CDR3 protein is CASSTGNPGLAWGYTF. The DNA of the CDR3 is TGTGCCAGCAGCACAGGCAATCCGGGGCTGGCTTGGGGCTACACCTTC.